The rows below give T cell receptor beta chains drawn from one sample of a study of regulatory T cells in long-lasting Graves disease. From the multiplex PCR reads, TCRdb called clonotypes with MiXCR, one entry per CDR3 protein. This sample has fewer than 350,000 distinct CDR3 sequences, with about 18% found just once. The sequencing used peripheral blood mononuclear cells (PBMCs), collected at new diagnosis, from a patient treated with antithyroid drugs. These receptor sequences come from a female donor with Graves disease. CDR3s include the opening cysteine and the closing phenylalanine or tryptophan. A D gene is named only where the DNA matches it firmly. Expanded clones are given a class, and other clones once, few, many or no size at all.

j_call | d_call | clone_size | v_call | cdr3_aa | cdr3_nt
TRBJ2-4 | . | many | TRBV6-5 | CASSYLSPGLAKNIQYF | TGTGCCAGCAGTTACCTATCTCCGGGACTAGCCAAAAACATTCAGTACTTC
TRBJ2-7 | . | few | TRBV2 | CASSEFVRGRYDEQYF | TGTGCCAGCAGTGAATTCGTTCGTGGGAGGTATGACGAGCAGTACTTC
TRBJ2-1 | . | many | TRBV6-1 | CASTRRGGSFEQFF | TGTGCCAGCACCCGAAGGGGGGGGAGCTTTGAGCAGTTCTTC
TRBJ1-2 | . | . | TRBV28 | CASSFGFKVGYGYTF | TGTGCCAGCAGTTTTGGGTTTAAGGTCGGGTATGGCTACACCTTC
TRBJ1-5 | . | many | TRBV6-5 | CASSLAGYGPQHF | TGTGCCAGCAGTTTAGCAGGGTACGGACCCCAGCATTTT
TRBJ2-3 | . | many | TRBV12-3/TRBV12-4 | CASSFWSSSDTQYF | TGTGCCAGCAGTTTTTGGTCTAGCTCAGATACGCAGTATTTT
TRBJ2-1 | TRBD2 | once | TRBV20-1 | CSARPAAGGASGILSYNEQFF | TGCAGTGCTCGACCTGCTGCCGGGGGGGCTAGCGGGATCCTCTCCTACAATGAGCAGTTCTTC
TRBJ2-7 | TRBD1 | many | TRBV19 | CASSIEGQNSYEQYF | TGTGCCAGTAGTATAGAGGGACAGAACTCCTACGAGCAGTACTTC
TRBJ2-5 | TRBD2 | few | TRBV12-3/TRBV12-4 | CASTPLAGGGETQYF | TGTGCCAGCACCCCACTAGCGGGAGGTGGAGAGACCCAGTACTTC
TRBJ2-1 | TRBD2 | many | TRBV18 | CASSPTSGDYNEQFF | TGTGCCAGCTCACCCACTAGCGGGGATTACAATGAGCAGTTCTTC
TRBJ1-1 | . | many | TRBV11-2 | CASSAQATVEAFF | TGTGCCAGCAGCGCGCAGGCGACGGTAGAAGCTTTCTTT
TRBJ2-1 | . | . | TRBV4-1 | CAAGGQASYNEQFF | TGCGCTGCGGGGGGACAGGCCTCCTACAATGAGCAGTTCTTC
TRBJ1-1 | . | . | TRBV7-2 | CASSLMQNLNTEAFF | TGTGCCAGCAGCTTAATGCAGAACTTGAACACTGAAGCTTTCTTT
TRBJ2-3 | . | . | TRBV13 | CASSSTGSGAADTQYF | TGTGCCAGCAGCTCAACCGGGTCGGGGGCCGCAGATACGCAGTATTTT
TRBJ2-3 | TRBD2 | many | TRBV4-1 | CASSLSHGREVADTQYF | TGCGCCAGCAGCCTTTCCCATGGGCGGGAGGTTGCAGATACGCAGTATTTT
TRBJ1-5 | . | many | TRBV20-1 | CSAMGKTGANQPQHF | TGCAGTGCTATGGGAAAGACAGGAGCCAATCAGCCCCAGCATTTT
TRBJ1-5 | . | few | TRBV6-1 | CATWRAPFGQPQHF | TGTGCCACCTGGAGGGCCCCTTTCGGGCAGCCCCAGCATTTT